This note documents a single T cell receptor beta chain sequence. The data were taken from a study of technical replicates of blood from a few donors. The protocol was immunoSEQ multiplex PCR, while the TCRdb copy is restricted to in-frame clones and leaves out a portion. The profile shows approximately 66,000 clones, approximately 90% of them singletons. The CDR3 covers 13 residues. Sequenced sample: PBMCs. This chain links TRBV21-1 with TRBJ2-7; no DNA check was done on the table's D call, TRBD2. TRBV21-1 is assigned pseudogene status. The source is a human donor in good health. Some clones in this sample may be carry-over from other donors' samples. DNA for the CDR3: TGTGCCAGCAGCAAAGCGCGGGTCTACGAGCAGTACTTC. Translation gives CASSKARVYEQYF.